The clone carrying this T cell receptor beta chain showed up many times. The data belong to a study of blood T cells in healthy people across ages. A second roughly 7 to 11 cycle PCR used barcoded and J-beta primers. TCRdb itself ran the 5' RACE reads through MiXCR, one entry per CDR3 protein. Of some 670,000 distinct CDR3 sequences in the sample, around 50% were seen once. Germline V gives CDR1 DFQATT, CDR2 SNEGSKA (reference sequence). Trimming removed 5 bases at V and 0 bases at J, with 15 bases between. The CDR3 is 15 amino acids. The V and J genes are TRBV20-1 and TRBJ2-3, with D possibly being TRBD1 (6 bases). The sequenced sample was blood. This TCR came from a woman of 80 years or more in good health. The CDR3 nucleotides read TGCAGTGCTTCACACCCGGGACATAGCACAGATACGCAGTATTTT. This sequence encodes CSASHPGHSTDTQYF.